This TCR beta chain comes out of a study of blood T cell repertoires in COVID-19 (dated by TCRdb to the early 2020s). Study-level background: Samples covering the acute and convalescent phases of COVID-19 were provided by collaborators in the United States, Italy and Spain. The material from the prospective study consisted of cDNA or gDNA derived from T cells, B-cell-depleted T cells, or PBMCs. Deeply sampled blood TCRbeta repertoires from subjects exposed to, actively infected with, or recovered from COVID-19 were included in the dataset. A freely available public database, intended as a resource for researchers studying the immune response to SARS-CoV-2, is where the repertoires were released. The samples were drawn from two sources: the first 160 participants of the ongoing ImmuneRACE study, and approximately 1,300 subjects contributed by 6 global collaborators. The sample metadata nearly always contained a de-identified subject ID, COVID-19 status, age in years and sex. HLA class I and class II types, where available, came from metadata supplied by the sample provider rather than from assay-based typing. Findings and caveats that apply to the study as a whole: How much clinical and demographic metadata was included differed by source and by participant, and the metadata was provided uncurated.

Collaborating institutions collected whole blood in K2EDTA tubes following their own protocols. Collaborator samples were shipped for TCRbeta analysis as frozen whole blood, isolated PBMCs, or DNA extracted from either sample type. CDR1 and CDR2, looked up from the germline V gene, are SGHAT and FQNNGV. The CDR3, from cysteine to phenylalanine, totals 13 residues. Just the 39-base CDR3 DNA is kept, in frame starting at base 1. V ends up 2 bases short and J 5 bases short, with an unmatched junction base count of 2. The immunoSEQ Assay, a bias-controlled multiplex PCR, was used to amplify TCRbeta CDR3 regions from genomic DNA. In the authors' own workflow: The number of nucleated cells in each sample was estimated from the amplification of reference gene primers within the assay. Sequence reads were collapsed and filtered to measure the absolute abundance of every unique TCRbeta CDR3 rearrangement. For each sample, productive Simpson clonality was calculated by taking the square root of Simpson's diversity index across productive rearrangements. The table was pulled from immuneACCESS by TCRdb, which kept in-frame rearrangements only. Such tables lose some clones; where checked, under half of the loss comes from unresolved V genes, and the rest has no known cause. D and trimming come from the DNA, and the V and J calls and clone size come from that table. The sample table holds 25,000 to 35,000 clones, of which 85% to 90% were seen once. Over 4.5% of the sample lies in the top ten.

A single count supports this clone. Its antigen has not been determined. The input lacks base qualities; no much larger clone sits a single base away. Sequenced: peripheral blood. This TCR derives from a man in his 70s with active COVID-19. The chain is assembled from TRBV11-2 and TRBJ2-5; 7 central nucleotides agree with TRBD2. The CDR3 sequence is CASSLPGGETQYF. The DNA sequence reads TGTGCCAGCAGCTTACCCGGGGGGGAGACCCAGTACTTC.